The 25 T cell receptor beta chains below all came from one sample that was sequenced in a study of T cell responses to AZD1222 COVID-19 vaccine. Clones were sequenced by immunoSEQ multiplex PCR, and TCRdb holds only the in-frame ones, with some missing. This table holds over 100,000 clones, roughly nine tenths found once. Sequenced here: peripheral blood, sampled on day 0 of AZD1222 vaccination. These receptors were collected from an adult in good health.

V is TRBV12-3 or TRBV12-4 and J is TRBJ2-7, with D tentatively TRBD2 (5 bases). This CDR3 region has 12 residues. V lost 5 bases and J lost 3, with 8 bases in between. CDR3 loop: CASSAGLYEQYF. DNA for the CDR3: TGTGCCAGCAGTGCAGGACTCTACGAGCAGTACTTC.

The chain couples TRBV5-1 to TRBJ2-5, with 10 positions matching TRBD2. Germline assignment: CDR1 SGHRS and CDR2 YFSETQ. There are 16 residues in the CDR3. With V trimmed by 0 bases and J by 4 bases, 6 bases remained unmatched. The CDR3, as DNA: TGCGCCAGCAGCTTGGCGCTAGCGGGAGCTGGAGAGACCCAGTACTTC. Residues: CASSLALAGAGETQYF.

The CDR3 bases are TGTGCCAGCAGCTTGGGCACAACCCAGCCCCAGCATTTT. It translates to CASSLGTTQPQHF. The genes are TRBV7-9 and TRBJ1-5; D remains ambiguous. Germline V gene sequence: CDR1 SEHNR, CDR2 FQNEAQ (reference sequence). This CDR3 is 13 amino acids long. V was pared by 3 bases and J by 7 bases, with 10 bases between.

This clone appeared a single time. This rearrangement joins TRBV10-3 to TRBJ2-1; D call uncertain. The CDR3 runs 14 residues. Germline V lookup: CDR1 ENHRY, CDR2 SYGVKD. V lost 7 bases and J lost 8, with 18 bases in between. The CDR3 protein is CAINLGSHSDEQFF. The CDR3 coding sequence is TGTGCCATCAACCTAGGATCCCATTCGGATGAGCAGTTCTTC.

The chain has TRBV5-4 and TRBJ2-7; TRBD2 aligns across 11 bases. V lost 5 bases to trimming and J lost 3 bases; unmatched junction nucleotides: 10. This CDR3 spans 16 amino acids. Germline CDR1 SGHNT, CDR2 YYREEE (reference sequence). The CDR3 spells CASSPHTGTSGYEQYF. The CDR3 DNA follows: TGTGCCAGCAGTCCTCATACTGGGACTAGCGGCTACGAGCAGTACTTC.

This chain connects TRBV30 to TRBJ1-1; D is undetermined. This CDR3 spans 10 amino acids. Looked up from germline, CDR1 is GTSNPN and CDR2 is SVGIG (reference sequence). Trimming took off 8 bases at V and 8 bases at J, with 12 bases between the two ends. CDR3 in DNA: TGTGCCCAAGGTGTTGTGGAAGCTTTCTTT. Its translation is CAQGVVEAFF.

The CDR3 sequence: CASEQGRRPEAFF. The CDR3 nucleotides read TGTGCCAGCGAACAGGGAAGGAGGCCTGAAGCTTTCTTT. The chain has TRBV28 and TRBJ1-1; a weak D match, TRBD1 (6 bases). CDR1 is MDHEN, CDR2 SYDVKM, per germline. V dropped 8 bases and J dropped 6 bases, with 16 bases sitting between them. CDR3 length: 13 amino acids.

The chain couples TRBV2 to TRBJ1-5; weak D call: TRBD1 (5 bases). The CDR3 spans 14 residues. V was clipped by 3 bases and J by 11 bases, with 17 bases between them. Germline assignment: CDR1 SNHLY and CDR2 FYNNEI. CDR3 amino acids: CASSDGVSRGTQHF. DNA for the CDR3: TGTGCCAGCAGTGACGGTGTGTCGCGGGGCACCCAGCATTTT.

The chain recombines TRBV3-1 (or the pseudogene TRBV3-2) with TRBJ1-2; TRBD1 might be the D (5 bases). Germline CDR1 reads LGHDT; CDR2 reads YNNKEL (reference sequence). This CDR3 spans 14 amino acids. The V end was cut by 1 base, the J end by 7 bases, with 13 bases between. Written as DNA, the CDR3 is TGTGCCAGCAGCCAAGCGGGGGTAATGAGTGGCTACACCTTC. Its protein product is CASSQAGVMSGYTF.

The chain is built from TRBV10-2 and TRBJ2-6; TRBD2 is a possible D gene (6 bases). This CDR3 contains 16 residues. V was cut by 3 bases and J by 0 bases, with 9 bases left in between. The germline gives CDR1 WSHSY, CDR2 SAAADI. CDR3: CASSDVGGSGANVLTF. The CDR3 DNA reads TGCGCCAGCAGTGATGTGGGGGGCTCTGGGGCCAACGTCCTGACTTTC.

This rearrangement joins TRBV4-1 to TRBJ2-7, with 8 bases lining up with TRBD2. Losses at the gene ends were 3 bases for V and 4 bases for J; bases not matched to a gene: 14. The CDR3 has 17 residues. CDR1 MGHRA and CDR2 YSYEKL come from the germline V gene. The CDR3 sequence is CASSQVPQRGGLYEQYF. The CDR3 nucleotides read TGCGCCAGCAGCCAGGTCCCCCAACGGGGGGGCTTGTACGAGCAGTACTTC.

J is TRBJ2-7 and V is TRBV6-5, with a tentative D call TRBD1 (6 bases). Germline V gene lookup returns CDR1 MNHEY and CDR2 SVGAGI. This CDR3 contains 14 residues. V was trimmed by 5 bases and J by 7 bases, leaving 18 bases between them. The CDR3 is CASSPMGASGEQYF. Written as DNA, the CDR3 is TGTGCCAGCAGTCCCATGGGGGCGTCAGGGGAGCAGTACTTC.

The V call is TRBV2, the J call TRBJ1-2; D unclear. V was trimmed by 10 bases and J by 1 base, leaving 10 bases between them. This CDR3 has 12 amino acids. Germline V lookup: CDR1 SNHLY, CDR2 FYNNEI. The CDR3 nucleotides are TGTGCCACCTCAGGCAGTAACTATGGCTACACCTTC. Its protein is CATSGSNYGYTF.

This chain uses TRBV5-1 with TRBJ2-7; 8 nucleotides match TRBD1. Trimming at V came to 0 bases and at J to 2 bases, leaving 7 bases not matched to a gene. Germline values: CDR1 SGHRS, CDR2 YFSETQ. The CDR3 extends over 16 amino acids. CDR3 loop: CASSLAVGTGPYEQYF. CDR3 in DNA: TGCGCCAGCAGCTTGGCCGTGGGGACAGGCCCCTACGAGCAGTACTTC.

V gene TRBV5-8 combines with J gene TRBJ1-5; TRBD1 is a possible D gene (6 bases). Trimming pared 0 bases from V and 0 bases from J, leaving 16 bases between. The CDR3 consists of 18 residues. Germline CDR1 reads SGHTS; CDR2 reads YDEGEE. The CDR3 sequence: CASSLGLTGAISNQPQHF. The CDR3 bases are TGTGCCAGCAGCTTGGGGTTAACGGGGGCGATTAGCAATCAGCCCCAGCATTTT.

This sequence joins TRBV6-5 and TRBJ1-1, with TRBD1 as a possible D gene (5 bases). The ends were cut back, 7 bases at V and 3 bases at J, with 15 bases in the middle. The CDR3 contains 14 residues. CDR1 is MNHEY and CDR2 is SVGAGI in the germline V gene. The CDR3 sequence is CASKAGTFDTEAFF. The CDR3 nucleotides are TGTGCCAGCAAGGCCGGGACTTTCGACACTGAAGCTTTCTTT.

The rearrangement uses TRBV28 and TRBJ1-4, with a tentative D call TRBD1 (5 bases). Germline V lookup: CDR1 MDHEN, CDR2 SYDVKM. Trimming cost V 4 bases and J 3 bases, with 15 bases left between them. The CDR3 is 16 amino acids. CDR3 coding DNA: TGTGCCAGCAGTTCCCCAATGGGGGTTCCTAATGAAAAACTGTTTTTT. Translated: CASSSPMGVPNEKLFF.

This clone has only a few counts. This chain links TRBV11-1 with TRBJ2-7; no clear D gene. This CDR3 is 13 amino acids long. Germline V CDR1 and CDR2: SGHAT, FQDESV (reference sequence). The V end lost 1 base, the J end lost 5 bases, and 9 bases lay between the germline ends. CDR3 amino acids: CASSLETIHEQYF. Written as DNA, the CDR3 is TGTGCCAGCAGCTTAGAAACGATACACGAGCAGTACTTC.

This clone appeared once. The rearrangement uses TRBV30 and TRBJ2-5; D not certain. V lost 3 bases to trimming and J lost 3 bases, with 11 bases between them. The CDR3 sequence is 13 residues long. CDR1 is GTSNPN and CDR2 is SVGIG in the germline V gene (reference sequence). The DNA of the CDR3 is TGTGCCTGGAGCGCCACTTATAAAGAGACCCAGTACTTC. Its protein is CAWSATYKETQYF.

The chain links TRBV30 to TRBJ1-5; possibly TRBD1 for D (5 bases). V was cut by 2 bases and J by 2 bases, with 7 bases left in between. CDR3 size: 13 residues. CDR1 is GTSNPN, CDR2 SVGIG, per germline (reference sequence). The CDR3 sequence is CAWSLGGNQPQHF. CDR3 in DNA: TGTGCCTGGAGTCTAGGGGGCAATCAGCCCCAGCATTTT.

The chain is built from TRBV11-1 and TRBJ2-1; D gene unclear. Deletions cut 5 bases from V and 4 bases from J, with 15 bases between. The CDR3 extends over 15 amino acids. The germline CDR1 and CDR2 sequences are SGHAT and FQDESV (reference sequence). The DNA for the CDR3 is TGTGCCAGCAGCCTTCTAGATTTCGGGTACAATGAGCAGTTCTTC. It yields the protein CASSLLDFGYNEQFF.

The V and J genes are TRBV6-5 and TRBJ2-2, with 7 bases fitting TRBD1. The CDR3 totals 14 residues. Unmatched junction bases numbered 2, after V lost 7 bases and J lost 0 bases. Germline lookup yields CDR1 MNHEY and CDR2 SVGAGI. DNA for the CDR3: TGTGCCAGCACTGGACAGGCGAACACCGGGGAGCTGTTTTTT. Translation gives CASTGQANTGELFF.

The CDR3 DNA follows: TGTGCCAGCAGTTTATCGCCTAGCGCCTACGAGCAGTACTTC. It translates to CASSLSPSAYEQYF. The J gene is TRBJ2-7, the V gene TRBV27; D might be TRBD2 (6 bases). Per the germline V gene, CDR1 is MNHEY and CDR2 is SMNVEV (reference sequence). This CDR3 is 14 amino acids long. V was clipped by 0 bases and J by 2 bases, with 8 bases between them.

This chain uses TRBV7-2 with TRBJ1-6, with D uncertain. CDR3 size: 13 residues. Germline V gives CDR1 SGHTA, CDR2 FQGNSA. Trimming took 6 bases from V and 7 from J, leaving 10 bases between them. This CDR3 is CASSSDGNSPLHF. The CDR3 DNA follows: TGTGCCAGCAGTTCAGACGGGAATTCACCCCTCCACTTT.

The chain joins TRBV30 to TRBJ2-1; 7 positions match TRBD2. CDR3 size: 15 residues. CDR1 is GTSNPN and CDR2 is SVGIG in the germline V gene (reference sequence). V lost 3 bases to trimming and J lost 7 bases; unmatched junction nucleotides: 12. CDR3 sequence (DNA): TGTGCCTGGAGCGGACTAGTAACCCCTTGGAATGAGCAGTTCTTC. Amino acid sequence: CAWSGLVTPWNEQFF.